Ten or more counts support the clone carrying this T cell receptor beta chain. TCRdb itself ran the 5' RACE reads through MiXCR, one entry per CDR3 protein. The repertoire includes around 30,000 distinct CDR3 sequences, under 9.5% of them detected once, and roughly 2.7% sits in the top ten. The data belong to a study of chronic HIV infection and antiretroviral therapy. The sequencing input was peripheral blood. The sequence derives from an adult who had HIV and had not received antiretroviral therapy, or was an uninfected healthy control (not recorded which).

DNA for the CDR3: TGCAGCGGGGACATGGTCTACACTGAAGCTTTCTTT. As protein: CSGDMVYTEAFF. This chain uses TRBV29-1 with TRBJ1-1; a weak D match, TRBD1 (6 bases). This CDR3 is built from 12 residues. Germline CDR1 is SQVTM and CDR2 is ANQGSEA. V was clipped by 7 bases and J by 3 bases, with 12 bases between them. The variable domain in full, with the rest retrieved from reference TRBV29-1 and TRBJ1-1, is SAVISQKPSRDICQRGTSLTIQCQVDSQVTMMFWYRQQPGQSLTLIATANQGSEATYESGFVIDKFPISRPNLTFSTLTVSNMSPEDSSIYLCSGDMVYTEAFFGQGTRLTVV.